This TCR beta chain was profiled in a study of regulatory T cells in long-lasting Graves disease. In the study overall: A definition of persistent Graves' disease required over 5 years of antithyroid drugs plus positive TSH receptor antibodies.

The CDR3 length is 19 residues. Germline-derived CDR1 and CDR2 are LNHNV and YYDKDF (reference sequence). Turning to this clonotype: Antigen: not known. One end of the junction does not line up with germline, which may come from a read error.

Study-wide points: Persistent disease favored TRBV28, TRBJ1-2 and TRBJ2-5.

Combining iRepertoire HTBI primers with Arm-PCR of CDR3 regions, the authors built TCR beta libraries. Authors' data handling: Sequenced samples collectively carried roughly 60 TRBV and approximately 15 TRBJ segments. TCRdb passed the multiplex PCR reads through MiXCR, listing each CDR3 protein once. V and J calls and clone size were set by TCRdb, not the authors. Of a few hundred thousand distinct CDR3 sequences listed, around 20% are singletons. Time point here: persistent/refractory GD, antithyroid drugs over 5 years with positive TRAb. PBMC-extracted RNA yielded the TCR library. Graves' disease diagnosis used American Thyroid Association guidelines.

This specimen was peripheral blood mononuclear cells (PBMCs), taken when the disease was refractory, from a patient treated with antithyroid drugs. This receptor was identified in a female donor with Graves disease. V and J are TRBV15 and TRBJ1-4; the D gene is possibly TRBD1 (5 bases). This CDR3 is CATSRDIVPLGATNEKLLF. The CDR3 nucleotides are TGTGCCACCAGCAGAGATATCGTCCCGTTAGGGGCAACTAATGAAAAACTGCTTTTT.